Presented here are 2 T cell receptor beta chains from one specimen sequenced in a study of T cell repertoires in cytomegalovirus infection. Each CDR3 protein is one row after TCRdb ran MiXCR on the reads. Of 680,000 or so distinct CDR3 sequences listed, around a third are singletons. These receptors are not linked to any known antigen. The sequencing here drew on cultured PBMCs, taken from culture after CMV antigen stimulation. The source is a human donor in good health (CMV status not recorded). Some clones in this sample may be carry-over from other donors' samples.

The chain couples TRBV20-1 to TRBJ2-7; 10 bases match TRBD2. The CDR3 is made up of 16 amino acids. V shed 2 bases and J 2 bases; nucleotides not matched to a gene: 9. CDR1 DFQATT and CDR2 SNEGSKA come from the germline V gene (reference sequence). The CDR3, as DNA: TGCAGTGCTAGAACGGGTAGCGGGGGGAATACCTACGAGCAGTACTTC. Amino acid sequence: CSARTGSGGNTYEQYF.

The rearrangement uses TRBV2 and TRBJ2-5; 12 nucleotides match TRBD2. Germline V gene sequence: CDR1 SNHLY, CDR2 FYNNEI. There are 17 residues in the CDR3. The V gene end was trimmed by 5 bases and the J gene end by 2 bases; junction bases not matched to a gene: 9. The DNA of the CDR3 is TGTGCCAGCAGTCTATCTAGCGGGGGGGCCACTCAAGAGACCCAGTACTTC. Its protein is CASSLSSGGATQETQYF.